Reported below is one T cell receptor beta chain. No antigen is known for it. This sample stems from a study of response to subunit inactivated influenza vaccine. Study findings and constraints: After each seasonal influenza vaccination, few new T cells are recruited, the authors suggested.

CDR3 length equals 15 residues. In germline, CDR1 is LGHDT, CDR2 YNNKEL (reference sequence). V was clipped by 1 base and J by 8 bases; unmatched bases: 6. TCRdb processed the RT-PCR reads anew with MiXCR; each CDR3 protein has one entry. This table holds some 500,000 distinct CDR3 sequences, around 13% found once. This sequence joins TRBV3-1 and TRBJ2-2; TRBD1 aligns across 8 bases. Sequenced here: PBMCs from blood, sampled about 6 weeks after vaccination. This receptor was taken from a man aged 45-65 years who received an inactivated influenza vaccine. This CDR3 reads CASSQAGGAMGELFF. The CDR3 DNA follows: TGTGCCAGCAGCCAAGCAGGGGGCGCGATGGGGGAGCTGTTTTTT.